This T cell receptor beta chain was sequenced during a study of T and B cells in COVID-19 patients. Study at large: Peripheral blood came from COVID-19 patients with active infection or after recovery. The study's findings and limits: Early severe-case samples and blood from mildly ill patients during symptoms were in short supply.

Blood genomic DNA input for TRB amplification was 250-500 ng. Of note for this clonotype: Its antigen is not identified.

The germline CDR1 and CDR2 sequences are SGHTA and FQGNSA. Trimming removed 6 bases from V and 3 bases from J, with 15 bases in between. The CDR3 contains 15 residues. TRB rearrangements were amplified by multiplex PCR with BIOMED2 TRB-A/B primers. TCRdb independently ran MiXCR on the multiplex PCR reads; one entry per CDR3 protein. Altogether 24,000 or so distinct CDR3 sequences are present, 32% being singletons, with the ten largest covering 1.7%. The V gene is TRBV7-2, the J gene TRBJ2-1; D is possibly TRBD1 (6 bases). Sequencing input: blood. The sequence was obtained from a human donor who had recovered from COVID-19. Written as DNA, the CDR3 is TGTGCCAGCAGTGGGACCAGAGGGGGCTACAATGAGCAGTTCTTC. Translated, it gives CASSGTRGGYNEQFF.